This note documents a single T cell receptor beta chain sequence. Antigen specificity is unknown. The data belong to a study of tumor-infiltrating lymphocytes in primary liver carcinoma. Both RNA and DNA were isolated together from around 20-30 mg of bulk tissue that had not been sorted. Tumor regions sampled: superior, inferior, left, right poles, and centre. With a constant-region primer, TCR beta cDNA was made from approximately 510 ng of total RNA. Modified slightly, ARM-PCR produced TCR beta libraries over three nested multiplex PCR rounds. TCRdb passed the multiplex PCR reads through MiXCR, listing each CDR3 protein once. The sample holds approximately 190,000 distinct CDR3 sequences, about 85% seen once. The study, taken as a whole, reports: The 250 largest clones made up significantly more of tumor than blood repertoires (p = 0.039).

The source is a middle-aged man with primary liver carcinoma and hepatitis B virus infection. Specimen: tumor tissue from primary liver carcinoma.

This chain's CDR3 is CASSGAQGSFSYNEQFF. CDR3 in DNA: TGTGCCAGCAGTGGAGCGCAAGGTAGCTTTTCGTACAATGAGCAGTTCTTC. The rearrangement joins TRBV6-1 to TRBJ2-1; D uncertain. Trimming took 4 bases from V and 4 from J, leaving 20 bases between them. Germline-derived CDR1 and CDR2 are MNHNS and SASEGT. The CDR3 has 17 amino acids.